This TCR beta chain was identified in a study of blood T cell repertoires in COVID-19. Overall study context: The United States, Italy and Spain supplied acute and convalescent COVID-19 samples. The cDNA or gDNA used as material had been derived from T cells, B-cell-depleted T cells, or PBMCs.

Details on this clone: Other DNA sequences from this sample encode an identical CDR3 as well.

Study processing details: Amplification of reference gene primers provided the estimated nucleated cell counts. Sequencing used immunoSEQ multiplex PCR; TCRdb keeps in-frame clones, though not all of them. The V and J calls and clone size were taken over from that table, and D and trimming were inferred from the DNA. The profile shows approximately 120,000 clones, around four fifths of them singletons. V was cut by 3 bases and J by 4 bases, with 12 bases left in between. Germline values: CDR1 KGHSH, CDR2 LQKENI. The CDR3 is 14 residues long. V and J are TRBV18 and TRBJ1-2; D might be TRBD1 (6 bases). Sequencing input: peripheral blood. The sequence was collected from a human donor in a cohort sampled during active COVID-19. The CDR3 spells CASSPETGPYGYTF. In DNA, the CDR3 is TGTGCCAGCTCACCTGAGACAGGACCCTATGGCTACACCTTC.